The entry below gives a single T cell receptor (beta chain) sequence along with its context. There is no known antigen for this receptor. No per-base quality is available; no much larger clone lies one base away. This specimen comes from a study of T cell changes during pregnancy in multiple sclerosis (dated by TCRdb to about 2019). In terms of the full investigation: In women with multiple sclerosis, the researchers looked at how the T cell repertoire shifted as pregnancy progressed.

The library came from the immunoSEQ multiplex PCR assay. Sourced from immuneACCESS, this table was stored by TCRdb with only in-frame sequences that have V and J called. A share of the clones is absent; for the studies checked, an unresolved V gene accounts for under half, and the remainder has no known explanation. Here the sample has approximately 48,000 clones; under 95% occur a single time. The top ten clones comprise around 5% of the sample. The CDR3 spans 16 residues, from the cysteine through the phenylalanine. The entry retains the CDR3 DNA only, 48 bases that are in frame from base 1. V loses 2 bases at its end and J loses 2 bases; junction bases beyond the gene matches: 6. The germline V gene (reference sequence) supplies CDR1 MNHEY and CDR2 SMNVEV.

The chain was built from TRBV27 and TRBJ1-5; the central 7 bases match TRBD1. The sequence derives from a female donor with multiple sclerosis, enrolled in a pregnancy study. The sequencing here drew on CD8+ T cells from peripheral blood mononuclear cells, taken before pregnancy. In nucleotides, the sequence is TGTGCCAGCAGTTTACGAGGAACAGGGGGCAATCAGCCCCAGCATTTT. It codes for CASSLRGTGGNQPQHF.